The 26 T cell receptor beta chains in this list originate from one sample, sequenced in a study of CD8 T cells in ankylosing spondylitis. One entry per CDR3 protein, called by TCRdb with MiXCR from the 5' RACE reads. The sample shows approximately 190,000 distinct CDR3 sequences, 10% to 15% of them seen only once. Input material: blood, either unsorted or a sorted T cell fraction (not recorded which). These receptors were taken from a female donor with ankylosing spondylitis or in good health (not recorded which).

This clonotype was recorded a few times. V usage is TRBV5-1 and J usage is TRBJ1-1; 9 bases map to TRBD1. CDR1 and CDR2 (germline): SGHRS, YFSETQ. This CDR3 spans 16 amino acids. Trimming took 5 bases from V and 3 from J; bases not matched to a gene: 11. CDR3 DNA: TGCGCCAGCAGGGCCGGGACAGGGACGGGGTACACTGAAGCTTTCTTT. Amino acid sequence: CASRAGTGTGYTEAFF. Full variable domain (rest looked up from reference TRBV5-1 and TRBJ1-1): KAGVTQTPRYLIKTRGQQVTLSCSPISGHRSVSWYQQTPGQGLQFLFEYFSETQRNKGNFPGRFSGRQFSNSRSEMNVSTLELGDSALYLCASRAGTGTGYTEAFFGQGTRLTVV.

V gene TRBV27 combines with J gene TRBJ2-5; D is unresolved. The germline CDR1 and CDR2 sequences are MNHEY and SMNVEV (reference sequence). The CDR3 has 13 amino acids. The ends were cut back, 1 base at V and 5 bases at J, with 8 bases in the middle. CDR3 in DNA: TGTGCCAGCAGTTTATGGGCGAGCGAGACCCAGTACTTC. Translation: CASSLWASETQYF.

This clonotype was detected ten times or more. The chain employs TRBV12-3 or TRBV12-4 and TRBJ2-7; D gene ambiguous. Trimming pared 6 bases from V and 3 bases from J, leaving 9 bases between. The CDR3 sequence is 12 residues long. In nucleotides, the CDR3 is TGTGCCAGCAGCCAAACGGGCTACGAGCAGTACTTC. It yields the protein CASSQTGYEQYF.

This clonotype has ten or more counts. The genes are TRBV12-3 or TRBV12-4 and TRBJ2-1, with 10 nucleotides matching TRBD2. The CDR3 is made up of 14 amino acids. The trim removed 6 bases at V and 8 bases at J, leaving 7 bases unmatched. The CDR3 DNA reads TGTGCCAGCAGGTCTACTAGCGGGACATATGAGCAGTTCTTC. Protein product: CASRSTSGTYEQFF.

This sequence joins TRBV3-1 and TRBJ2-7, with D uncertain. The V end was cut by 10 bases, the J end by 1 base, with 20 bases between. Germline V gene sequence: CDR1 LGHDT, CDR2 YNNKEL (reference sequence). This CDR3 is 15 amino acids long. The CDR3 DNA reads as TGTGCCACCTGCAAAGATGGCGGTTCTTCCTACGAGCAGTACTTC. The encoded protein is CATCKDGGSSYEQYF.

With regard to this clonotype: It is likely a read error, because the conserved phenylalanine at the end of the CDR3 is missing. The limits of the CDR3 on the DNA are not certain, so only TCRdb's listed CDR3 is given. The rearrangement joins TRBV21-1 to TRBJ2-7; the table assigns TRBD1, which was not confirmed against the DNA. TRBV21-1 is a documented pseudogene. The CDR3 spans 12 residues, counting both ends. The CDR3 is CASSKPRDKVLL.

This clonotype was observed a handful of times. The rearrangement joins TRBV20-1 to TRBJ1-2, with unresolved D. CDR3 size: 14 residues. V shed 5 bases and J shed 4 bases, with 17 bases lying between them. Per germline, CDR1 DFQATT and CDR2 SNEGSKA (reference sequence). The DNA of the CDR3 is TGCAGTGCTCCGCTGCCGGGTTGGGGCTATGGCTACACCTTC. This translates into CSAPLPGWGYGYTF.

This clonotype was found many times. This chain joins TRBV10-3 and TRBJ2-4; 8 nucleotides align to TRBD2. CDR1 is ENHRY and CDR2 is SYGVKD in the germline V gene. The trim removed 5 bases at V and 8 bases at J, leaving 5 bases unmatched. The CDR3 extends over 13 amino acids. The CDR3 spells CAISREGRYIQYF. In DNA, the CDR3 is TGTGCCATCAGTCGGGAGGGCCGGTACATTCAGTACTTC.

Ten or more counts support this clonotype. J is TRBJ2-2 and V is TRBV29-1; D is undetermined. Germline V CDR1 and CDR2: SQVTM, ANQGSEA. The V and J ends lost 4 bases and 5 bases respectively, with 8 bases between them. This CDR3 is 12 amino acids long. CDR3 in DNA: TGCAGCGTTGTAAGGGTAACCGGGGAGCTGTTTTTT. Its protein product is CSVVRVTGELFF.

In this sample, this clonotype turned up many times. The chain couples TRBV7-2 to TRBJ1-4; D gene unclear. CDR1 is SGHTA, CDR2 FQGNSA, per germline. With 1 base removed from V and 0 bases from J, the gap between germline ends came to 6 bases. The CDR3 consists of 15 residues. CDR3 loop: CASSLVEATNEKLFF. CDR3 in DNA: TGTGCCAGCAGCTTAGTTGAGGCAACTAATGAAAAACTGTTTTTT.

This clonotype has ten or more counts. As DNA, the CDR3 is TGCGCCAGCAGCTTTGGACTAGGGGATGGTGATACGCAGTATTTT. It specifies CASSFGLGDGDTQYF. The V call is TRBV5-1, the J call TRBJ2-3; 7 bases match TRBD2. Germline trimming cut 2 bases from V and 6 bases from J; bases unmatched to any gene: 9. The CDR3 is 15 residues long. Germline V lookup: CDR1 SGHRS, CDR2 YFSETQ.

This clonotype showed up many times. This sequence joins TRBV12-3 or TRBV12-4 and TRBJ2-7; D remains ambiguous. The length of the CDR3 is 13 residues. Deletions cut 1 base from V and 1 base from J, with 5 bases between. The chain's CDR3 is CASSLVRSYEQYF. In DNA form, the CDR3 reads TGTGCCAGCAGTTTAGTCAGGTCCTACGAGCAGTACTTC.

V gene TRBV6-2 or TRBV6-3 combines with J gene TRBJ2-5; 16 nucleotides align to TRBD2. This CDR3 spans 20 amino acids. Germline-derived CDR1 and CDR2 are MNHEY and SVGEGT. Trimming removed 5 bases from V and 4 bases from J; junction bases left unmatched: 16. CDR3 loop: CASSLNPSGLAGGGGETQYF. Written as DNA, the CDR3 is TGTGCCAGCAGTCTCAATCCTTCGGGACTAGCGGGAGGGGGGGGAGAGACCCAGTACTTC.

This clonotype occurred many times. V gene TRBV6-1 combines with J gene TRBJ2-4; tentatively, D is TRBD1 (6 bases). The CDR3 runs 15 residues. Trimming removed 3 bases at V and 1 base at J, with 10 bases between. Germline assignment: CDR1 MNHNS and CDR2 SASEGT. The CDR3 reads CASSDRGAAKNIQYF. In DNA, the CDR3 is TGTGCCAGCAGTGACAGGGGAGCGGCCAAAAACATTCAGTACTTC.

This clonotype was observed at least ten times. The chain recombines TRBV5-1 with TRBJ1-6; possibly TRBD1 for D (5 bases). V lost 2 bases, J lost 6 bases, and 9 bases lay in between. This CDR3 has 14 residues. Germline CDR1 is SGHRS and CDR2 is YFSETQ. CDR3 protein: CASSFGGTNSPLHF. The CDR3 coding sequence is TGCGCCAGCAGCTTCGGGGGGACTAATTCACCCCTCCACTTT.

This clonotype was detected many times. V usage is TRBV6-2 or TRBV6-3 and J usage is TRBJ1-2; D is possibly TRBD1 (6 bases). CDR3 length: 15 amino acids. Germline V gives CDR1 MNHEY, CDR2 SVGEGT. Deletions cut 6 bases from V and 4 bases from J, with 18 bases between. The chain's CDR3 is CASRPSGVNSYGYTF. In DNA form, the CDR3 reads TGTGCCAGCAGACCTTCAGGGGTAAACTCCTATGGCTACACCTTC.

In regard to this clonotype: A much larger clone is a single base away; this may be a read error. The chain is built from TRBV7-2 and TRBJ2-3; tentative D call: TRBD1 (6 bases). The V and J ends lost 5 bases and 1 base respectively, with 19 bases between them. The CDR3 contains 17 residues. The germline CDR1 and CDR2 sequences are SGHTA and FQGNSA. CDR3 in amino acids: CTSSLTYRETRTDTQYF. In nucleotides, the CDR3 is TGTACCAGCAGCCTCACGTACAGGGAAACCCGCACAGATACGCAGTATTTT.

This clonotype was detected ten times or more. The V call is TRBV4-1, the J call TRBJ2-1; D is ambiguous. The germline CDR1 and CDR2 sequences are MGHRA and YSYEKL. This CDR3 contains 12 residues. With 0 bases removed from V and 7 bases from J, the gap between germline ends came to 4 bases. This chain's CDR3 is CASSQDDNEQFF. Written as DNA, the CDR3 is TGCGCCAGCAGCCAAGATGATAATGAGCAGTTCTTC.

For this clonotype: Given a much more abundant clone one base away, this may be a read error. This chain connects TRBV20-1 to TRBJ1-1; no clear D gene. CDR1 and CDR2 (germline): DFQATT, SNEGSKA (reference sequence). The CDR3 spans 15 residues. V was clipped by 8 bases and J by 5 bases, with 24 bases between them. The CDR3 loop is CSPTVVALGRTEAFF. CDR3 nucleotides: TGCAGTCCTACCGTTGTTGCACTGGGGAGAACTGAAGCTTTCTTT.

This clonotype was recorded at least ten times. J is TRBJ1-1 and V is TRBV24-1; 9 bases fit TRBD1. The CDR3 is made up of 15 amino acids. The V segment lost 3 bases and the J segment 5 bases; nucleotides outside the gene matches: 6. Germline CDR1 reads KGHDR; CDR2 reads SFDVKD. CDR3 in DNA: TGTGCCACCAGTGATCCTAACAGGGGGCGAACTGAAGCTTTCTTT. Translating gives CATSDPNRGRTEAFF.

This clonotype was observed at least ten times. The chain's CDR3 is CAIREREGQGETQYF. In nucleotides, the CDR3 is TGTGCCATCAGGGAGCGGGAGGGCCAGGGAGAGACCCAGTACTTC. The gene calls are TRBV10-3 and TRBJ2-5; 10 bases agree with TRBD2. Germline V CDR1 and CDR2: ENHRY, SYGVKD. V shed 6 bases, J shed 4 bases, and the junction held 8 bases outside the gene matches. The CDR3 runs 15 residues.

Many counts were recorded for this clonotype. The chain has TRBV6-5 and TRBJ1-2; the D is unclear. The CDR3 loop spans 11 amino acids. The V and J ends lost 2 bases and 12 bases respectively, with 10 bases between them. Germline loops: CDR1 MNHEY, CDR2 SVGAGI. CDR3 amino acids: CASSYPPLHTF. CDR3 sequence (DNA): TGTGCCAGCAGTTACCCCCCTCTTCACACCTTC.

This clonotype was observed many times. The CDR3 DNA sequence: TGCAGTGCTAGTCCTCGGGATGGCTACACCTTC. As protein: CSASPRDGYTF. This chain connects TRBV20-1 to TRBJ1-2; unclear D gene. The CDR3 sequence is 11 residues long. Trimming removed 3 bases at V and 6 bases at J, with 8 bases between. Germline V CDR1 and CDR2: DFQATT, SNEGSKA (reference sequence).

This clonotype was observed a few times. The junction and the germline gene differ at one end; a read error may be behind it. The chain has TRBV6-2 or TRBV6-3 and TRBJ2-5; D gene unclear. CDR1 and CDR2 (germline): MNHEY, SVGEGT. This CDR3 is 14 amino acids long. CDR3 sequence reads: CAISPLLGLGTQYF. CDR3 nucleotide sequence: TGTGCCATCAGTCCCCTCTTAGGCTTGGGGACCCAGTACTTC.

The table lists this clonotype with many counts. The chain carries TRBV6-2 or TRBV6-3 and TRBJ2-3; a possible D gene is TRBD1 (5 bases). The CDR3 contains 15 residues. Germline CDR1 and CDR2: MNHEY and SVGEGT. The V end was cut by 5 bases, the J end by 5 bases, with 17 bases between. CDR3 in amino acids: CASSLAGKGRDTQYF. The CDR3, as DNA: TGTGCCAGCAGTCTCGCAGGGAAAGGAAGAGATACGCAGTATTTT.

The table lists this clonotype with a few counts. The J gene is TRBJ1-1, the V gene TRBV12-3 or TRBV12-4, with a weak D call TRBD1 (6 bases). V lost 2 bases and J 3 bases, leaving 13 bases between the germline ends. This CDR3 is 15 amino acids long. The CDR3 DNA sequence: TGTGCCAGCAGTTTATTCCCAGGGGAGGACACTGAAGCTTTCTTT. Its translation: CASSLFPGEDTEAFF.